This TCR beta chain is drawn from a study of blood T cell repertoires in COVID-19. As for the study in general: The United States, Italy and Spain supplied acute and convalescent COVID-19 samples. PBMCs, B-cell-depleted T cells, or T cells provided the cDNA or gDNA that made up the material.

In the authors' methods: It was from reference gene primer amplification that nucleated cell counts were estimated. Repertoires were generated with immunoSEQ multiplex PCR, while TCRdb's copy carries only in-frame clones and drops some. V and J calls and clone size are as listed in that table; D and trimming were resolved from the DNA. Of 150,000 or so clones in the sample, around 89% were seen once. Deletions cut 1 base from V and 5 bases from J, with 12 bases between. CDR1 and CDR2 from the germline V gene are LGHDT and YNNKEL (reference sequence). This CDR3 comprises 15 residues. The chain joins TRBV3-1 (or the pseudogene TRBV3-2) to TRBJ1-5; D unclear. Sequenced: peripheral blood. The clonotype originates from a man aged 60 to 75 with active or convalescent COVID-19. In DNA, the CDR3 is TGTGCCAGCAGCCAAGGGCGCGGCATTTATCAGCCCCAGCATTTT. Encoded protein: CASSQGRGIYQPQHF.